A single sample gave rise to the 25 T cell receptor beta chains below, sequenced in a study of blood T cells in healthy people across ages. Primers used in a second PCR of about 7 to 11 cycles were a sample-barcoded 5' primer and a J-beta primer mix. TCRdb passed the 5' RACE reads through MiXCR, listing each CDR3 protein once. The sample consists of approximately 700,000 distinct CDR3 sequences, approximately 29% of them appearing once. Specimen: blood. Source of these receptors: a woman older than 75 in good health.

Ten or more counts support this clonotype. This sequence joins TRBV5-1 and TRBJ1-2; 7 positions agree with TRBD1. The CDR3 loop spans 14 amino acids. The germline gives CDR1 SGHRS, CDR2 YFSETQ. The V and J ends lost 4 bases and 8 bases, in that order; junction bases with no gene match: 11. CDR3 bases: TGCGCCAGCAGCCCGGGACAGCTCCCTTTCGGCTACACCTTC. Its translation: CASSPGQLPFGYTF.

The genes are TRBV7-2 and TRBJ2-1; 11 bases fit TRBD2. Germline-derived CDR1 and CDR2 are SGHTA and FQGNSA. This CDR3 has 15 amino acids. The J segment lost 11 bases and the V segment lost 5 bases, leaving 11 bases of the junction unmatched. In DNA form, the CDR3 reads TGTGCCAGCAGCATTGGGACTAGCGGACTCGCCAAGCAGTTCTTC. It specifies CASSIGTSGLAKQFF.

This clonotype was detected many times. The V call is TRBV6-1, the J call TRBJ2-3; D is perhaps TRBD2 (8 bases). CDR1 and CDR2 (germline): MNHNS, SASEGT. The CDR3 is made up of 14 amino acids. V was cut by 7 bases and J by 5 bases, with 16 bases left in between. CDR3 nucleotides: TGTGCCAGCACCCCGGGAGGGGGCGAAGATACGCAGTATTTT. Protein: CASTPGGGEDTQYF.

The V and J genes are TRBV20-1 and TRBJ2-7; no clear D gene. CDR3 size: 11 residues. The V end lost 6 bases, the J end lost 6 bases, and 12 bases lay between the germline ends. Germline V lookup: CDR1 DFQATT, CDR2 SNEGSKA (reference sequence). The CDR3 DNA sequence: TGCAGTGCGGACGGGCAGCTCGAGCAGTACTTC. It encodes CSADGQLEQYF.

This clonotype was counted many times. The genes are TRBV15 and TRBJ2-1, with 9 bases lining up with TRBD1. The V gene's germline CDR1 is LNHNV and CDR2 YYDKDF (reference sequence). V lost 5 bases to trimming and J lost 1 base; unmatched junction nucleotides: 9. The CDR3 has 17 residues. This CDR3 reads CATSASDRGISYNEQFF. The CDR3 DNA reads as TGTGCCACCAGCGCGTCGGACAGGGGCATTTCCTACAATGAGCAGTTCTTC.

This clonotype has a handful of counts. This may come from a read error, since a much larger clone is one base off. The rearrangement uses TRBV3-1 and TRBJ2-7; 11 positions agree with TRBD2. With 4 bases clipped from V and 5 bases from J, the junction kept 13 bases outside the gene matches. The CDR3 totals 17 residues. The germline gives CDR1 LGHDT, CDR2 YNNKEL (reference sequence). For the CDR3, the DNA is TGTGCCAGCAGCCGAAAGGCTAGCGGGGGGCTCAGGGACGAGCAGTACTTC. This gives the protein CASSRKASGGLRDEQYF.

This chain joins TRBV10-3 and TRBJ1-6; TRBD1 aligns across 7 bases. The CDR3 spans 16 residues. V dropped 6 bases and J dropped 10; count of bases not matched to a gene: 15. Germline loops: CDR1 ENHRY, CDR2 SYGVKD. The chain's CDR3 is CAIRGVGGAQGSPLHF. CDR3 sequence (DNA): TGTGCCATCAGAGGCGTAGGGGGCGCTCAGGGATCACCCCTCCACTTT.

This clonotype was recorded many times. The J gene is TRBJ2-5, the V gene TRBV6-1; 9 nucleotides line up with TRBD1. The trim removed 5 bases at V and 2 bases at J, leaving 6 bases unmatched. The CDR3 runs 15 residues. Germline lookup yields CDR1 MNHNS and CDR2 SASEGT. The CDR3 DNA reads as TGTGCCAGCAGTCAGGACAGGGGAAGGCAAGAGACCCAGTACTTC. This codes for CASSQDRGRQETQYF.

This clonotype was seen many times. The genes are TRBV4-1 and TRBJ1-2, with 7 nucleotides matching TRBD1. Germline V gene sequence: CDR1 MGHRA, CDR2 YSYEKL. This CDR3 contains 13 residues. V lost 5 bases, J lost 8 bases, and 8 bases stayed unmatched. CDR3 sequence (DNA): TGCGCCAGCAGCGAGGACAGGAGAGGGGGCTACACCTTC. It translates to CASSEDRRGGYTF.

This clonotype showed up many times. The V call is TRBV12-3 or TRBV12-4, the J call TRBJ1-2; D is ambiguous. There are 14 residues in the CDR3. The V end lost 10 bases, the J end lost 7 bases, and 22 bases lay between the germline ends. Here the CDR3 DNA reads TGTGCCACCCGGGGTTCGGCCAGGAGAGGTGGCTACACCTTC. It specifies CATRGSARRGGYTF.

This clonotype occurred a few times. The chain carries TRBV6-1 and TRBJ1-1; 7 positions agree with TRBD1. CDR3 length: 13 amino acids. J was trimmed by 4 bases and V by 11 bases; bases with no gene match: 10. From germline, CDR1 is MNHNS and CDR2 SASEGT. CDR3 loop: CAGGTELFTEAFF. CDR3 nucleotides: TGTGCCGGCGGGACAGAATTATTCACTGAAGCTTTCTTT.

The V call is TRBV24-1, the J call TRBJ1-2; D gene unclear. Per germline, CDR1 KGHDR and CDR2 SFDVKD. Trimming stripped 5 bases from V and 4 bases from J, with 7 bases between. This CDR3 comprises 12 residues. CDR3 nucleotides: TGTGCCACCAGTGCCCGCGGCTATGGCTACACCTTC. Translation: CATSARGYGYTF.

Only a few counts were recorded for this clonotype. V is TRBV5-1 and J is TRBJ1-1; the D is unclear. CDR1 is SGHRS and CDR2 is YFSETQ in the germline V gene. The V and J ends lost 7 bases and 4 bases respectively, with 14 bases between them. This CDR3 has 13 amino acids. The CDR3 loop is CASSRETGTEAFF. In nucleotides, the CDR3 is TGCGCCAGCTCCCGGGAAACGGGCACTGAAGCTTTCTTT.

This clonotype was observed many times. The rearrangement links TRBV20-1 to TRBJ1-2, with TRBD1 identical over 8 bases. The junction had 12 bases not matched to a gene; V was cut back by 6 bases and J by 3 bases. CDR3 length: 15 amino acids. Per germline, CDR1 DFQATT and CDR2 SNEGSKA (reference sequence). In nucleotides, the CDR3 is TGCAGTGCCCGAAACGGACAGGGAGGGGACTATGGCTACACCTTC. Its protein is CSARNGQGGDYGYTF.

CDR3 in DNA: TGTGCCATCAGAGGGACAGGGGAGGGAAAACTGTTTTTT. Translated, it gives CAIRGTGEGKLFF. V and J are TRBV10-3 and TRBJ1-4; TRBD1 matches 10 bases. CDR3 length equals 13 residues. Germline V gene data show CDR1 as ENHRY and CDR2 as SYGVKD. V lost 6 bases and J lost 10; bases outside the gene matches: 5.

This chain uses TRBV30 with TRBJ1-5; no reliable D call. The CDR3 is 14 amino acids. From germline, CDR1 is GTSNPN and CDR2 SVGIG (reference sequence). The germline V and J ends were trimmed by 0 bases and 2 bases, with 8 bases remaining between them. The CDR3 bases are TGTGCCTGGAGTGTGCGAGGAGGCAATCAGCCCCAGCATTTT. Translating gives CAWSVRGGNQPQHF. The full variable domain, with the rest looked up from reference TRBV30 and TRBJ1-5, is SQTIHQWPATLVQPVGSPLSLECTVEGTSNPNLYWYRQAAGRGLQLLFYSVGIGQISSEVPQNLSASRPQDRQFILSSKKLLLSDSGFYLCAWSVRGGNQPQHFGDGTRLSIL.

J is TRBJ2-3 and V is TRBV24-1; D is ambiguous. The V and J ends lost 4 bases and 12 bases respectively, with 16 bases between them. CDR1 and CDR2 (germline): KGHDR, SFDVKD. The CDR3 runs to 13 residues. CDR3 protein: CATSDPDNYSQYF. As DNA, the CDR3 is TGTGCCACCAGTGACCCCGACAATTACTCCCAGTATTTT.

J is TRBJ1-2 and V is TRBV15; 9 nucleotides align to TRBD1. The CDR3 sequence is 13 residues long. V lost 6 bases to trimming and J lost 11 bases; unmatched junction nucleotides: 10. Germline V gene sequence: CDR1 LNHNV, CDR2 YYDKDF (reference sequence). CDR3 loop: CATSTGTGNFYTF. The CDR3 nucleotides read TGTGCCACCAGTACCGGGACAGGGAATTTTTACACCTTC.

This clonotype was seen ten or more times. V gene TRBV7-3 combines with J gene TRBJ2-3, with D possibly called TRBD1 or TRBD2 (5 bases each). The V gene lost 5 bases and the J gene lost 6 bases, with 15 bases spanning the gap. CDR1 SGHTA and CDR2 FQGTGA come from the germline V gene. CDR3 length equals 14 residues. The CDR3 sequence: CASSPGALRDTQYF. Here the CDR3 DNA reads TGTGCCAGCAGCCCCGGGGCCCTGAGGGATACGCAGTATTTT.

The J gene is TRBJ2-1, the V gene TRBV28; D may be TRBD2 (6 bases). V was clipped by 5 bases and J by 10 bases, with 18 bases between them. The CDR3 consists of 14 residues. CDR1 and CDR2 from the germline V gene are MDHEN and SYDVKM. CDR3 protein: CASSEGTSPTEQFF. The CDR3 nucleotides read TGTGCCAGCAGTGAGGGGACTTCGCCCACGGAGCAGTTCTTC.

Only a few counts were recorded for this clonotype. The chain couples TRBV18 to TRBJ2-7; tentatively, D is TRBD1 or TRBD2 (6 bases each). CDR1 KGHSH and CDR2 LQKENI come from the germline V gene. Trimming took off 1 base at V and 6 bases at J, with 10 bases between the two ends. The CDR3 extends over 13 amino acids. The CDR3 region is CASSPRRGVEQYF. The CDR3 bases are TGTGCCAGCTCACCACGAAGGGGGGTCGAGCAGTACTTC.

V usage is TRBV20-1 and J usage is TRBJ1-5; D not certain. Trimming cost V 0 bases and J 3 bases, with 18 bases left between them. This CDR3 region has 17 residues. Per the germline V gene, CDR1 is DFQATT and CDR2 is SNEGSKA (reference sequence). The CDR3 loop is CSARDLSTSALNQPQHF. In DNA, the CDR3 is TGCAGTGCTAGAGACCTCTCTACCTCGGCCCTCAATCAGCCCCAGCATTTT.

The rearrangement links TRBV3-1 to TRBJ2-2; 10 nucleotides align to TRBD1. CDR1 is LGHDT, CDR2 YNNKEL, per germline (reference sequence). With V trimmed by 8 bases and J by 2 bases, 2 bases remained unmatched. This CDR3 contains 14 residues. This chain's CDR3 is CASRDRGNTGELFF. The CDR3 coding sequence is TGTGCCAGCCGGGACAGGGGTAACACCGGGGAGCTGTTTTTT.

This rearrangement joins TRBV27 to TRBJ1-2; D remains ambiguous. CDR1 is MNHEY and CDR2 is SMNVEV in the germline V gene (reference sequence). The CDR3 extends over 13 amino acids. Trimming took 8 bases from V and 1 from J, leaving 11 bases between them. This CDR3 is CASSPRHNYGYTF. The CDR3 DNA follows: TGTGCCAGCTCCCCTCGGCATAACTATGGCTACACCTTC.

This clonotype occurred a few times. A much bigger clone sits one base away, suggesting this may be a read error. J is TRBJ2-7 and V is TRBV7-2; 7 positions agree with TRBD1. This CDR3 is built from 14 residues. The germline CDR1 and CDR2 sequences are SGHTA and FQGNSA. CDR3 region: CSSSFRDRDYEQYF. The CDR3 DNA is TGTTCCAGCAGCTTCCGGGACAGAGACTACGAGCAGTACTTC.